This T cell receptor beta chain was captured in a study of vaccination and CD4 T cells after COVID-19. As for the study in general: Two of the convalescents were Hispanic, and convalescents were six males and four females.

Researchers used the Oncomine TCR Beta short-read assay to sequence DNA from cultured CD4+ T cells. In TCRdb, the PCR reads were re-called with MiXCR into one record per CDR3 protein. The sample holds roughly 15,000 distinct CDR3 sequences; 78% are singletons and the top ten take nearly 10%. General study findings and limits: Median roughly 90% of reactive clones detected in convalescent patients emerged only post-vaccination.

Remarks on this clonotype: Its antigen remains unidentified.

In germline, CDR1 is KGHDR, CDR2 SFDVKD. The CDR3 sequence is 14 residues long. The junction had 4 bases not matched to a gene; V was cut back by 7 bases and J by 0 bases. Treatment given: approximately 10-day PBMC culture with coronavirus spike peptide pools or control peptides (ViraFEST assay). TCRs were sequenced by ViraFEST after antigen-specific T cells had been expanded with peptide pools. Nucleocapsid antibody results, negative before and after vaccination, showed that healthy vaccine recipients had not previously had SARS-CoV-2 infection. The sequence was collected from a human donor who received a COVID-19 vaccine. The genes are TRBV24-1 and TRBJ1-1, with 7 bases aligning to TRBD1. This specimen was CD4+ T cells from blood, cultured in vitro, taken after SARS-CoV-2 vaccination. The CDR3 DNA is TGTGCCACCAGGGGGGACAGCCTGAACACTGAAGCTTTCTTT. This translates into CATRGDSLNTEAFF.